The T cell receptor beta chain described here comes from a study of blood T cell repertoires in COVID-19. Original processing methods: Reference gene primers were amplified, and this amplification served to estimate nucleated cell counts. Assay used: immunoSEQ multiplex PCR; TCRdb lists only in-frame clones, some missing. D and trimming were read from the DNA, whereas the V and J calls and clone size are those reported in that table. The sample includes about 220,000 clones, under 90% of them seen just once. This clone was seen once. J gave up 6 bases and V 5 bases, and 7 bases lay outside the gene matches. This CDR3 has 14 residues. Germline CDR1 is SGHAT and CDR2 is FQNNGV.

Material: peripheral blood. The chain combines TRBV11-2 with TRBJ2-3; TRBD2 matches 8 bases. The clonotype was recovered from a man younger than 40 with active or convalescent COVID-19. The CDR3 DNA follows: TGTGCCAGCAGCCCCAGTAGCGGGGTTGATACGCAGTATTTT. It encodes CASSPSSGVDTQYF. The variable domain in full, with the rest retrieved from reference TRBV11-2 and TRBJ2-3, is EAGVAQSPRYKIIEKRQSVAFWCNPISGHATLYWYQQILGQGPKLLIQFQNNGVVDDSQLPKDRFSAERLKGVDSTLKIQPAKLEDSAVYLCASSPSSGVDTQYFGPGTRLTVL.